The 11 T cell receptor beta chains below come from one sample, sequenced in a study of blood T cell repertoires in COVID-19. Here immunoSEQ multiplex PCR was the method, and the copy in TCRdb shows in-frame clones only, minus some. The sample carries some 220,000 clones, 88% recorded once. The specimen was PBMCs or T cells enriched from blood (not recorded which). The receptors here all came from a woman in her 30s who had recovered from COVID-19.

In this sample, this clone turned up once. The V and J genes are TRBV6-5 and TRBJ2-2; possibly TRBD1 for D (5 bases). CDR3 length equals 13 residues. V was cut by 5 bases and J by 6 bases, with 10 bases left in between. Germline V gene sequence: CDR1 MNHEY, CDR2 SVGAGI. The CDR3 is CASSHKGAGELFF. The CDR3 nucleotides are TGTGCCAGCAGTCACAAAGGGGCCGGGGAGCTGTTTTTT.

The DNA of the CDR3 is TGTGCCAGCAGTGAAAACAGGGGGCGCCCCGATGGCTACACCTTC. Translating it yields CASSENRGRPDGYTF. The chain recombines TRBV2 with TRBJ1-2; 9 bases are shared with TRBD1. Germline V gene sequence: CDR1 SNHLY, CDR2 FYNNEI. V trimming: 2 bases; J trimming: 6 bases; junction bases outside the gene matches: 7. The CDR3 totals 15 residues.

The chain links TRBV7-8 to TRBJ1-5, with 8 bases aligning to TRBD1. The CDR3 extends over 15 amino acids. Germline V CDR1 and CDR2: SGHVS, FQNEAQ. The trim removed 5 bases at V and 4 bases at J, leaving 7 bases unmatched. In DNA, the CDR3 is TGTGCCAGCAGCCCCCTAGGACAGGGTAATCAGCCCCAGCATTTT. Protein sequence: CASSPLGQGNQPQHF. Full variable domain (rest looked up from reference TRBV7-8 and TRBJ1-5): GAGVSQSPRYKVAKRGQDVALRCDPISGHVSLFWYQQALGQGPEFLTYFQNEAQLDKSGLPSDRFFAERPEGSVSTLKIQRTQQEDSAVYLCASSPLGQGNQPQHFGDGTRLSIL.

The V and J genes are TRBV27 and TRBJ2-2; D is undetermined. The CDR3 spans 13 residues. Germline CDR1 and CDR2: MNHEY and SMNVEV (reference sequence). The V gene lost 7 bases and the J gene lost 4 bases, with 10 bases spanning the gap. The CDR3 DNA sequence: TGTGCCAGCACCGGGTCTAGCACCGGGGAGCTGTTTTTT. This gives the protein CASTGSSTGELFF.

V and J are TRBV4-3 and TRBJ2-7; TRBD2 aligns across 11 bases. This CDR3 is 18 amino acids long. Germline CDR1 is LGHNA and CDR2 is YSLEER. The V segment lost 4 bases and the J segment 1 base; nucleotides outside the gene matches: 12. The DNA of the CDR3 is TGCGCCAGCAGCCCTTCGTTTAGCGGGGGGGCCCTATCCTACGAGCAGTACTTC. Its translation is CASSPSFSGGALSYEQYF.

The CDR3 region is CASSLEARQGLAFF. The CDR3 bases are TGCGCCAGCAGCTTGGAGGCCCGACAGGGACTGGCTTTCTTT. V gene TRBV5-1 combines with J gene TRBJ1-1, with TRBD1 matching over 7 bases. The CDR3 is 14 residues long. Losses at the gene ends were 0 bases for V and 11 bases for J; bases not matched to a gene: 10. Per germline, CDR1 SGHRS and CDR2 YFSETQ.

The chain combines TRBV19 with TRBJ1-5; 9 bases are shared with TRBD1. V was clipped by 8 bases and J by 7 bases; unmatched bases: 6. Per germline, CDR1 LNHDA and CDR2 SQIVND (reference sequence). The CDR3 consists of 13 residues. In DNA, the CDR3 is TGTGCCAGTTCACAGGGGGCTTGGCAGCCCCAGCATTTT. Translating gives CASSQGAWQPQHF.

This clone has just one count. The rearrangement joins TRBV7-2 to TRBJ1-2; a possible D gene is TRBD1 (6 bases). The CDR3 loop spans 11 amino acids. V shed 5 bases and J shed 10 bases, with 11 bases lying between them. CDR1 SGHTA and CDR2 FQGNSA come from the germline V gene. The DNA of the CDR3 is TGTGCCAGCAGCCAAGGACAGCTCTACACCTTC. Amino acids: CASSQGQLYTF.

The genes are TRBV19 and TRBJ1-6, with 10 positions matching TRBD1. Germline lookup yields CDR1 LNHDA and CDR2 SQIVND (reference sequence). This CDR3 contains 16 residues. The trim removed 1 base at V and 10 bases at J, leaving 7 bases unmatched. This chain's CDR3 is CASSIGSGTGDSPLHF. CDR3 nucleotides: TGTGCCAGTAGTATAGGTTCCGGGACAGGGGACTCACCCCTCCACTTT.

The chain has TRBV6-6 and TRBJ1-1; a possible D gene is TRBD1 (6 bases). V was trimmed by 2 bases and J by 0 bases, leaving 10 bases between them. From germline, CDR1 is MNHNY and CDR2 SVGAGI (reference sequence). The CDR3 spans 15 residues. The chain's CDR3 is CASSYPGQMNTEAFF. The CDR3, as DNA: TGTGCCAGCAGTTACCCGGGACAAATGAACACTGAAGCTTTCTTT.

The chain combines TRBV2 with TRBJ1-2; 8 nucleotides match TRBD1. The V gene end was trimmed by 3 bases and the J gene end by 7 bases; junction bases not matched to a gene: 13. The germline CDR1 and CDR2 sequences are SNHLY and FYNNEI. This CDR3 is built from 16 residues. The CDR3 DNA reads TGTGCCAGCAGTGATTGGGACAGGAGTACCCGTGCTGGCTACACCTTC. Its translation is CASSDWDRSTRAGYTF.